This TCR beta chain is drawn from a study of blood T cell repertoires in COVID-19. On the study more broadly: Acute and convalescent COVID-19 specimens originated in the United States, Italy and Spain. Sources were T cells, B-cell-depleted T cells, or PBMCs; the material itself was cDNA or gDNA.

The CDR3 loop spans 14 amino acids. Germline CDR1 SGHTA, CDR2 FQGNSA. V was trimmed by 0 bases and J by 3 bases, leaving 8 bases between them. Original data processing: Amplification of reference gene primers provided the estimated nucleated cell counts. This table comes from immunoSEQ multiplex PCR, and its TCRdb copy is limited to in-frame clones, with some not included. V, J and clone size reflect that table, while D and trimming were determined from the DNA. Among roughly 98,000 clones, approximately 79% were seen once, and the ten largest hold approximately 11%. This sequence was found in an older man with active or convalescent COVID-19. The rearrangement joins TRBV7-2 to TRBJ1-2, with TRBD1 as a possible D gene (5 bases). Sequencing was performed on peripheral blood. This CDR3 reads CASSLARADYGYTF. Written as DNA, the CDR3 is TGTGCCAGCAGCTTAGCCAGGGCGGACTATGGCTACACCTTC.